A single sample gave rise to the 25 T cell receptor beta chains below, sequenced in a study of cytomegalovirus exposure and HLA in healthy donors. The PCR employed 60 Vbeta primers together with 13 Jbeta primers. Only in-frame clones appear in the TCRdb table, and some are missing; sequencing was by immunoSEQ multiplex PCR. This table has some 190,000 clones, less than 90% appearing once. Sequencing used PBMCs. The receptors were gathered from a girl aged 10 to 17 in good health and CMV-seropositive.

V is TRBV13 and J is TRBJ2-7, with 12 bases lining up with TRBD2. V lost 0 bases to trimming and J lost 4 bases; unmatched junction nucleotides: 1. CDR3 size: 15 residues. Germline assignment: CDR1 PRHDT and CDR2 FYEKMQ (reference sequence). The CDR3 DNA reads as TGTGCCAGCAGCTTAGGGCTAGCGGGAGGGTACGAGCAGTACTTC. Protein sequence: CASSLGLAGGYEQYF.

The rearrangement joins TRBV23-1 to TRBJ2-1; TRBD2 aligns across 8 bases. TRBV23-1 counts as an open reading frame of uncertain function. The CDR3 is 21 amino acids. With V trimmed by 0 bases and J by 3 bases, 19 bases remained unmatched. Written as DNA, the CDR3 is TGCGCCAGCAGTCAATCGGGATCGGATCGGATGCGGGAGGCCCACTACAATGAGCAGTTCTTC. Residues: CASSQSGSDRMREAHYNEQFF.

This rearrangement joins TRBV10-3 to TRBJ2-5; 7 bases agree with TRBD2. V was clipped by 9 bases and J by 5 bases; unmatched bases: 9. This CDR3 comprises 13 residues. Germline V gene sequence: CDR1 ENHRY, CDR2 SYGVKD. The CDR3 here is CAIAVGGTETQYF. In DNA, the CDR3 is TGTGCCATTGCGGTGGGGGGGACGGAGACCCAGTACTTC.

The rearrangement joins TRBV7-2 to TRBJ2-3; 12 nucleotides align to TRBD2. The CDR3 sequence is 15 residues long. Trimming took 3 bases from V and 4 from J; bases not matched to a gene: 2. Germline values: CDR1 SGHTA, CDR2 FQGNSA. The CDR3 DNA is TGTGCCAGCAGCTTCGCTAGCGGGAGGGCAGATACGCAGTATTTT. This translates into CASSFASGRADTQYF.

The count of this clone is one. As DNA, the CDR3 is TGCAGCGCCCCGGGACAGGGAGTGGGTGACACCGGGGAGCTGTTTTTT. Translating gives CSAPGQGVGDTGELFF. The chain couples TRBV29-1 to TRBJ2-2; 9 bases agree with TRBD1. V lost 7 bases, J lost 3 bases, and 12 bases stayed unmatched. The CDR3 loop spans 16 amino acids. The germline V gene encodes CDR1 SQVTM and CDR2 ANQGSEA.

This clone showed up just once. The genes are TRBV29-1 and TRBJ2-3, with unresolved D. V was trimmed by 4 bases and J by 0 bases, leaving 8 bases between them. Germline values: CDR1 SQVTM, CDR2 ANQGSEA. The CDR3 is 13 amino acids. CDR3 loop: CSVGAASTDTQYF. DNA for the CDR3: TGCAGCGTTGGGGCAGCTAGCACAGATACGCAGTATTTT.

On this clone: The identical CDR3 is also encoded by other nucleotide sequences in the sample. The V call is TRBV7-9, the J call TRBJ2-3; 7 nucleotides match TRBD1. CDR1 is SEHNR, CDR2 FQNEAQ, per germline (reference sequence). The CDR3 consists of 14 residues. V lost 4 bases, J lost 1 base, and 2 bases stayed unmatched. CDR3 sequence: CASSSGQGTDTQYF. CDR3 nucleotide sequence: TGTGCCAGCAGCTCCGGACAGGGCACAGATACGCAGTATTTT.

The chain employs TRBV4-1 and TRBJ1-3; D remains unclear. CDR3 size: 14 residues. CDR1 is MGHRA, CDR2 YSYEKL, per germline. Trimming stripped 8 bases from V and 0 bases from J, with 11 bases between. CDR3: CASGWSDSGNTIYF. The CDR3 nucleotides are TGCGCCAGCGGGTGGAGCGACTCTGGAAACACCATATATTTT.

The CDR3 DNA reads TGCGCCAGCAGCACTACAGGGGGGGATGGCTACACCTTC. Its protein is CASSTTGGDGYTF. This chain links TRBV5-1 with TRBJ1-2; 8 positions match TRBD1. J lost 6 bases, V lost 4 bases, and 5 bases had no gene match. CDR3 length: 13 amino acids. The V gene's germline CDR1 is SGHRS and CDR2 YFSETQ. The full variable domain, in which reference TRBV5-1 and TRBJ1-2 provide the parts outside the CDR3, is KAGVTQTPRYLIKTRGQQVTLSCSPISGHRSVSWYQQTPGQGLQFLFEYFSETQRNKGNFPGRFSGRQFSNSRSEMNVSTLELGDSALYLCASSTTGGDGYTFGSGTRLTVV.

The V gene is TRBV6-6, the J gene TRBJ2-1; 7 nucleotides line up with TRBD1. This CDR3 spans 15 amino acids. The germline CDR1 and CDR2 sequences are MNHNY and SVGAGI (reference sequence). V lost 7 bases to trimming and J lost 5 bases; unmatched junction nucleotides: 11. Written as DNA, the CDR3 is TGTGCCAGCACTTCGCCGGGACAGAATAACAATGAGCAGTTCTTC. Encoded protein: CASTSPGQNNNEQFF.

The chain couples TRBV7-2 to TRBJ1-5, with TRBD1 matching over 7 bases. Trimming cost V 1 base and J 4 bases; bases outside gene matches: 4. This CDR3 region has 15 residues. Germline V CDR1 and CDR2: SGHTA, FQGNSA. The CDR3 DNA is TGTGCCAGCAGCTTAGGGGACAGCCAGAATCAGCCCCAGCATTTT. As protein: CASSLGDSQNQPQHF.

CDR3 sequence reads: CASSESPGVYYGYTF. CDR3 sequence (DNA): TGCGCCAGCAGTGAGTCCCCGGGAGTATACTATGGCTACACCTTC. The chain combines TRBV10-1 with TRBJ1-2; D remains unclear. V shed 0 bases and J shed 3 bases, with 11 bases lying between them. The CDR3 is 15 residues long. Germline CDR1 WNHNN, CDR2 SYGVQD (reference sequence).

The CDR3 region has the DNA TGTGCCAGCAGCTTAAGGGGTTTACAGGGTGGCTACACCTTC. Protein: CASSLRGLQGGYTF. The J gene is TRBJ1-2, the V gene TRBV7-9, with a tentative D call TRBD1 (6 bases). The CDR3 runs 14 residues. The V end was cut by 2 bases, the J end by 7 bases, with 14 bases between. The germline V gene has CDR1 SEHNR and CDR2 FQNEAQ (reference sequence).

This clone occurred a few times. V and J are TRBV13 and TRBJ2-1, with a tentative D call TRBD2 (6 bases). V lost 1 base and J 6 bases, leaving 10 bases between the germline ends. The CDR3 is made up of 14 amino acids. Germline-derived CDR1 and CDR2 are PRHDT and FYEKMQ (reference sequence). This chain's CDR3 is CASSLAGASNEQFF. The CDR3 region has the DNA TGTGCCAGCAGCTTAGCGGGAGCTAGCAATGAGCAGTTCTTC.

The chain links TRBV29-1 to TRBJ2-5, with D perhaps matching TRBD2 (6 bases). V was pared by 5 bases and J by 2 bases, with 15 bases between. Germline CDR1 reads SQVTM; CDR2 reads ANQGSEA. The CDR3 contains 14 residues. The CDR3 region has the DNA TGCAGCGTTTATCGGGTCGGAGGGCAAGAGACCCAGTACTTC. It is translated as CSVYRVGGQETQYF.

CDR3 loop: CASSSGGGTSGSGQFF. In nucleotides, the CDR3 is TGTGCCAGCAGCTCAGGAGGGGGGACTAGCGGGAGTGGGCAGTTCTTC. The chain employs TRBV7-9 and TRBJ2-1, with TRBD2 identical over 14 bases. This CDR3 spans 16 amino acids. V lost 4 bases and J lost 12; bases outside the gene matches: 11. The germline V gene has CDR1 SEHNR and CDR2 FQNEAQ (reference sequence).

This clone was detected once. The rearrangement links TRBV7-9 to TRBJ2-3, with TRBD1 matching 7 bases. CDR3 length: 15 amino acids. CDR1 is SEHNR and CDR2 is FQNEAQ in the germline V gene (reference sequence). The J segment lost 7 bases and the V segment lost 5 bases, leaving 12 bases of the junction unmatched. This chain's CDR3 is CASSPGGQIGNTQYF. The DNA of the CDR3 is TGTGCCAGCAGCCCAGGGGGACAAATCGGGAATACGCAGTATTTT.

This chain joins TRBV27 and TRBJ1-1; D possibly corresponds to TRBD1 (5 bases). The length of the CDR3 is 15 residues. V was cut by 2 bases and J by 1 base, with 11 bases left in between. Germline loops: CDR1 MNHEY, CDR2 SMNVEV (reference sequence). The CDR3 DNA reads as TGTGCCAGCAGTTTAGGTCAGGGTAGGAACACTGAAGCTTTCTTT. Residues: CASSLGQGRNTEAFF.

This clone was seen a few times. This CDR3 is CSVEDFSIRRRNTEAFF. The CDR3 nucleotides are TGCAGCGTTGAAGATTTTTCCATCAGACGGAGGAACACTGAAGCTTTCTTT. This rearrangement joins TRBV29-1 to TRBJ1-1; D uncertain. The CDR3 runs to 17 residues. The V gene's germline CDR1 is SQVTM and CDR2 ANQGSEA. Trimming shortened V by 0 bases and J by 1 base, and 18 bases separated the two germline ends.

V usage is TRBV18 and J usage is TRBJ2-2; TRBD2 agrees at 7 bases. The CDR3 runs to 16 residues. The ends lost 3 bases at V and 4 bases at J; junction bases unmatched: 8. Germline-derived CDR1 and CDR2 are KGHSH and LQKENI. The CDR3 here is CASSPTGGSGTGELFF. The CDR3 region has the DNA TGTGCCAGCTCACCCACGGGAGGTAGCGGCACCGGGGAGCTGTTTTTT.

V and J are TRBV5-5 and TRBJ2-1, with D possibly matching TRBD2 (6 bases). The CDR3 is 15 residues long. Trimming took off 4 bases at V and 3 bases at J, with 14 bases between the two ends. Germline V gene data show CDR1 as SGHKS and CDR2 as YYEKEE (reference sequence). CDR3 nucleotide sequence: TGTGCCAGCAGCCCCCGACTAGAGGTCTACAATGAGCAGTTCTTC. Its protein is CASSPRLEVYNEQFF.

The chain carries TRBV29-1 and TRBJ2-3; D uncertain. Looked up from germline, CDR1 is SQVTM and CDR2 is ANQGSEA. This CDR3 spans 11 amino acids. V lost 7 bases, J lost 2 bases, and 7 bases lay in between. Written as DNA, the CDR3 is TGCAGCGCATACTTCACAGATACGCAGTATTTT. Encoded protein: CSAYFTDTQYF.

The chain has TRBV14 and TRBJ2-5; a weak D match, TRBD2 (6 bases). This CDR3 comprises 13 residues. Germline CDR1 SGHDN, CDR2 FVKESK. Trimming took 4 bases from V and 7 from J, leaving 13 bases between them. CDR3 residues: CASSPRPRGTQYF. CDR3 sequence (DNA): TGTGCCAGCAGCCCAAGGCCGCGGGGGACCCAGTACTTC.

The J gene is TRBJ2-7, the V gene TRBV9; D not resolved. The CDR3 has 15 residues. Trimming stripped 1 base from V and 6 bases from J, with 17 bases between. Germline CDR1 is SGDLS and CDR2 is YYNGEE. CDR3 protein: CASSVSKLPIREQYF. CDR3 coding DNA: TGTGCCAGCAGCGTATCTAAGCTCCCCATTCGCGAGCAGTACTTC.

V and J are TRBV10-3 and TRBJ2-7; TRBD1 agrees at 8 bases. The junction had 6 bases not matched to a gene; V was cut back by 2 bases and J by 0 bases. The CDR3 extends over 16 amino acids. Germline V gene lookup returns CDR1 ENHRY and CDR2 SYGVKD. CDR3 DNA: TGTGCCATCAGTGAGACCGGACAGGGCTTCTCCTACGAGCAGTACTTC. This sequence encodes CAISETGQGFSYEQYF.